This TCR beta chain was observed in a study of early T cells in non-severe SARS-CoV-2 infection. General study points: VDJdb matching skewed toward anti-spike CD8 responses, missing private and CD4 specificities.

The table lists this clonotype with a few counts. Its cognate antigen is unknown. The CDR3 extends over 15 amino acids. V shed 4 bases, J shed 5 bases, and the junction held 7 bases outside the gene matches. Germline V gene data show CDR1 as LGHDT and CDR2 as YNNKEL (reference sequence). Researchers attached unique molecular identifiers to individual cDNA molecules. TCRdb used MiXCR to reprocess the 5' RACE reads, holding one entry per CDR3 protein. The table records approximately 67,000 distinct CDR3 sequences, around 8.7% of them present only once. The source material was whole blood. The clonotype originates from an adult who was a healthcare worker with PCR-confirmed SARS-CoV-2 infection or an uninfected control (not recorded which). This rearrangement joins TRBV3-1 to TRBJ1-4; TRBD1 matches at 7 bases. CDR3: CASSRLDRDNEKLFF. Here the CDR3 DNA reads TGTGCCAGCAGCCGGCTAGACAGGGACAATGAAAAACTGTTTTTT. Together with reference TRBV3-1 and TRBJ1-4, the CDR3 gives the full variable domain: DTAVSQTPKYLVTQMGNDKSIKCEQNLGHDTMYWYKQDSKKFLKIMFSYNNKELIINETVPNRFSPKSPDKAHLNLHINSLELGDSAVYFCASSRLDRDNEKLFFGSGTQLSVL.